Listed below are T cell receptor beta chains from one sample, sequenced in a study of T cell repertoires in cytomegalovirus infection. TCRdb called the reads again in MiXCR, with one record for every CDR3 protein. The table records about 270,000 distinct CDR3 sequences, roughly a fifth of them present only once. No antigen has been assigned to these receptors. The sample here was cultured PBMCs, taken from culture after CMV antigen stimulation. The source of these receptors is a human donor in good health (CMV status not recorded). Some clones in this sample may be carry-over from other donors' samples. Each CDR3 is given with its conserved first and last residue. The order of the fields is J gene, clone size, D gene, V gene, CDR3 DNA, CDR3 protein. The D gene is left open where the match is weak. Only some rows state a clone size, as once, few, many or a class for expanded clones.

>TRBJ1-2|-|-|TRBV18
TGTGCCAGCTCCCAGAGATTCTCTAACTATGGCTACACCTTC
CASSQRFSNYGYTF
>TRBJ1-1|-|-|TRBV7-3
TGTGCCAGCAGCCTGTCCCAAGCGAACACTGAAGCTTTCTTT
CASSLSQANTEAFF
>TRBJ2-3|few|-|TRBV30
TGTGCCTGGAGGCCCCCTGGGACCGCTAGCGCGGATACGCAGTATTTT
CAWRPPGTASADTQYF
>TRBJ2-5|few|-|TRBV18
TGTGCCAGCTCACCACCGTCGGGACTAGAGACCCAGTACTTC
CASSPPSGLETQYF
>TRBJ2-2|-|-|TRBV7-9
TGTGCCAGCAGCCAGGGCCATGCCGGGGAGCTGTTTTTT
CASSQGHAGELFF
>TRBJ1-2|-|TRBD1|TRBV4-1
TGCGCCAGCAGCCAAGATTGGCCCGGGGCAGGGGGCCTTGGCTACACCTTC
CASSQDWPGAGGLGYTF
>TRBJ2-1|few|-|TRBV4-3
TGCGCCAGCAGCCAATTGGATGAGCAGTTCTTC
CASSQLDEQFF
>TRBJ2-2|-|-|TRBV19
TGTGCCAGTAGTATAGATCGTGGTAACACCGGGGAGCTGTTTTTT
CASSIDRGNTGELFF
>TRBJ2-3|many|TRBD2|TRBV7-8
TGTGCCAGCACCGATAGCGGGAGGGGAGCAGATACGCAGTATTTT
CASTDSGRGADTQYF
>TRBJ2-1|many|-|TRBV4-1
TGCGCCAGCAGCCAAGATGTGACTACCGGAAGGGAGTTCTTC
CASSQDVTTGREFF
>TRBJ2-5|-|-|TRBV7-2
TGTGCCAGCAGCTTAGCGCGGAGACGGCTAGGGGAGACCCAGTACTTC
CASSLARRRLGETQYF
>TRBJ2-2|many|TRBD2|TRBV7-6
TGTGCCAGCAGCATCCGTTTAGCGGGAGGGCCCACCGGGGAGCTGTTTTTT
CASSIRLAGGPTGELFF
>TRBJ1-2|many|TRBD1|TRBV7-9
TGTGCCAGCAGCGTTACACAGGGGGCAAGCTATGGCTACACCTTC
CASSVTQGASYGYTF
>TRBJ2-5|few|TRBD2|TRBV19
TGTGCCACTCGGTGGGCGGGAGGAGAGACCCAGTACTTC
CATRWAGGETQYF
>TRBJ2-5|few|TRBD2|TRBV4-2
TGTGCCAGCAGCGACGGGTTAGCGGGAGCGGGGTACCAAGAGACCCAGTACTTC
CASSDGLAGAGYQETQYF
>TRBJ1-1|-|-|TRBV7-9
TGTGCCAGCAGCTTTGGGGACCCGGCGCAATCGACAGCTTTCTTT
CASSFGDPAQSTAFF
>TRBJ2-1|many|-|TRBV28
TGTGCCAGCAGTTTTAGGCATGCCAATGAGCAGTTCTTC
CASSFRHANEQFF
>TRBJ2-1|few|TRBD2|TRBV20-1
TGCAGTGCTAGGATCGGGGGGGAAAGGAATGAGCAGTTCTTC
CSARIGGERNEQFF
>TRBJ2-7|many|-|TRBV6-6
TGTGCCAGCAGTTACGGGACCTACGAGCAGTACTTC
CASSYGTYEQYF
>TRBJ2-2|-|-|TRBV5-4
TGTGCCAGCCAACCGGTGGACGGGGCCGGGGAGCTGTTTTTT
CASQPVDGAGELFF
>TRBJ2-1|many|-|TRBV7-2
TGTGCCAGCAGCTCCCCTCCCTACAATGAGCAGTTCTTC
CASSSPPYNEQFF
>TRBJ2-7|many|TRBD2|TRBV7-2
TGTGCCAGCAGCTTGTCAGCGGGAGATCTCTACGAGCAGTACTTC
CASSLSAGDLYEQYF
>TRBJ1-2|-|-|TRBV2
TGTGCCAGCGGGCGTTCACGCCGCTATGGCTACACCTTC
CASGRSRRYGYTF
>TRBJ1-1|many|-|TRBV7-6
TGTGCCAGCAGCCATACCTTGAACACTGAAGCTTTCTTT
CASSHTLNTEAFF
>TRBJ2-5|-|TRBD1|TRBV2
TGTGCCAGCAGTGCTACTGGGACAGAGCAAGAGACCCAGTACTTC
CASSATGTEQETQYF
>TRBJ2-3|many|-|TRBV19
TGTGCCACAAGGGGCCGTAGCACAGATACGCAGTATTTT
CATRGRSTDTQYF